A single sample is the source of the 29 T cell receptor beta chains below, sequenced in a study of control samples from healthy donors and cancer patients. TCRdb keeps only in-frame clones here, not all; method: immunoSEQ multiplex PCR. The data contain 95,000 to 100,000 clones, approximately 82% of them seen just once; the ten biggest clones take up roughly 2%. Material: blood. Receptors originate from a man between 60 and 75 years old in good health.

The chain carries TRBV7-6 and TRBJ2-3; tentative D call: TRBD2 (6 bases). Trimming stripped 5 bases from V and 4 bases from J, with 19 bases between. Germline values: CDR1 SGHVS, CDR2 FNYEAQ. The CDR3 has 16 amino acids. CDR3 amino acids: CASSPEAGGTADTQYF. In nucleotides, the CDR3 is TGTGCCAGCAGCCCGGAGGCTGGCGGGACGGCAGATACGCAGTATTTT. Drawing the rest from reference TRBV7-6 and TRBJ2-3, the complete variable domain is GAGVSQSPRYKVTKRGQDVALRCDPISGHVSLYWYRQALGQGPEFLTYFNYEAQQDKSGLPNDRFSAERPEGSISTLTIQRTEQRDSAMYRCASSPEAGGTADTQYFGPGTRLTVL.

A word on this clone: The sample has other DNA sequences that encode this CDR3 too. The chain has TRBV4-1 and TRBJ2-7; unclear D gene. CDR3 size: 13 residues. Germline CDR1 MGHRA, CDR2 YSYEKL. The V gene lost 3 bases and the J gene lost 1 base, with 7 bases spanning the gap. DNA of the CDR3: TGCGCCAGCAGCCAGGAACGGTCCTACGAGCAGTACTTC. Protein product: CASSQERSYEQYF.

This clone was detected a few times. The junction departs from germline at one end; a sequencing error may be responsible. This chain links TRBV7-7 with TRBJ2-2; D is perhaps TRBD1 (5 bases). CDR3 length: 13 amino acids. Germline assignment: CDR1 SSHAT and CDR2 FNYEAQ (reference sequence). CDR3 sequence reads: CASSPDSPGELFF. The CDR3 DNA reads TGTGCTAGCAGTCCCGACAGCCCCGGGGAGCTGTTTTTT. The variable domain in full, with the rest retrieved from reference TRBV7-7 and TRBJ2-2, is GAGVSQSPRYKVTKRGQDVTLRCDPISSHATLYWYQQALGQGPEFLTYFNYEAQPDKSGLPSDRFSAERPEGSISTLTIQRTEQRDSAMYRCASSPDSPGELFFGEGSRLTVL.

The chain links TRBV10-2 to TRBJ1-3; TRBD1 might be the D (5 bases). The length of the CDR3 is 15 residues. V lost 0 bases to trimming and J lost 7 bases, with 13 bases between them. Per the germline V gene, CDR1 is WSHSY and CDR2 is SAAADI. CDR3 coding DNA: TGCGCCAGCAGTGAGTCCTCGGGACCCTCGAACACCATATATTTT. Translated: CASSESSGPSNTIYF.

The chain uses TRBV18 and TRBJ2-7; D call uncertain. The CDR3 sequence is 12 residues long. Trimming stripped 1 base from V and 7 bases from J, with 8 bases between. Germline CDR1 reads KGHSH; CDR2 reads LQKENI. DNA for the CDR3: TGTGCCAGCTCACCACGGATGGATGAGCAGTACTTC. Residues: CASSPRMDEQYF.

V and J are TRBV9 and TRBJ2-6, with 7 nucleotides matching TRBD1. The CDR3 has 19 residues. The germline V gene encodes CDR1 SGDLS and CDR2 YYNGEE. Germline trimming cut 1 base from V and 1 base from J; bases unmatched to any gene: 11. The CDR3, as DNA: TGTGCCAGCAGCGTATCCCGGGCAGGGGGTCTATCTGGGGCCAACGTCCTGACTTTC. It specifies CASSVSRAGGLSGANVLTF. Full variable domain (rest looked up from reference TRBV9 and TRBJ2-6): DSGVTQTPKHLITATGQRVTLRCSPRSGDLSVYWYQQSLDQGLQFLIQYYNGEERAKGNILERFSAQQFPDLHSELNLSSLELGDSALYFCASSVSRAGGLSGANVLTFGAGSRLTVL.

This CDR3 is CSASDGQGGGQETQYF. CDR3 coding DNA: TGCAGTGCTAGTGATGGTCAGGGGGGTGGCCAAGAGACCCAGTACTTC. This rearrangement joins TRBV20-1 to TRBJ2-5; D may be TRBD1 (7 bases). Germline CDR1 and CDR2: DFQATT and SNEGSKA (reference sequence). V lost 3 bases and J 1 base, leaving 18 bases between the germline ends. This CDR3 has 16 residues.

The chain uses TRBV9 and TRBJ1-6; possible D gene TRBD1, 5 bases. Germline V gene sequence: CDR1 SGDLS, CDR2 YYNGEE. This CDR3 is built from 15 residues. Trimming shortened V by 2 bases and J by 0 bases, and 6 bases separated the two germline ends. CDR3: CASSVDSSYNSPLHF. CDR3 in DNA: TGTGCCAGCAGCGTCGACAGCTCCTATAATTCACCCCTCCACTTT.

The chain combines TRBV11-2 with TRBJ1-6; 10 bases agree with TRBD1. The CDR3 loop spans 15 amino acids. J gave up 12 bases and V 0 bases, and 5 bases lay outside the gene matches. CDR1 is SGHAT, CDR2 FQNNGV, per germline. DNA of the CDR3: TGTGCCAGCAGCTTAGAATGGACAGGGGGTTTACCCCTCCACTTT. This sequence encodes CASSLEWTGGLPLHF.

The rearrangement links TRBV5-1 to TRBJ2-7, with D possibly being TRBD1 (5 bases). This CDR3 has 14 amino acids. V was cut by 2 bases and J by 2 bases, with 11 bases left in between. Germline CDR1 is SGHRS and CDR2 is YFSETQ. The CDR3 nucleotides are TGCGCCAGCAGCTTACCAGGGATCACCTACGAGCAGTACTTC. Amino acids: CASSLPGITYEQYF.

The chain combines TRBV24-1 with TRBJ2-1; TRBD2 matches 9 bases. Germline assignment: CDR1 KGHDR and CDR2 SFDVKD. The CDR3 has 15 amino acids. V shed 3 bases, J shed 10 bases, and the junction held 9 bases outside the gene matches. The CDR3 protein is CATSDLKTSGVEQFF. CDR3 nucleotides: TGTGCCACCAGTGATCTAAAGACTAGCGGAGTAGAGCAGTTCTTC.

The chain carries TRBV3-1 (or the pseudogene TRBV3-2) and TRBJ2-6; D may be TRBD1 or TRBD2 (5 bases each). The length of the CDR3 is 18 residues. CDR1 is LGHDT, CDR2 YNNKEL, per germline (reference sequence). V was clipped by 1 base and J by 0 bases, with 13 bases between them. The CDR3 coding sequence is TGTGCCAGCAGCCAAGTCGGGGCCGTGGGCTCTGGGGCCAACGTCCTGACTTTC. Protein sequence: CASSQVGAVGSGANVLTF.

This chain links TRBV28 with TRBJ1-2, with 11 bases aligning to TRBD1. V dropped 7 bases and J dropped 0; count of bases not matched to a gene: 10. The CDR3 has 17 amino acids. CDR1 is MDHEN, CDR2 SYDVKM, per germline. The CDR3 sequence is CASKGTGTGGTNYGYTF. CDR3 coding DNA: TGTGCCAGCAAAGGGACCGGGACAGGGGGGACTAACTATGGCTACACCTTC.

The chain recombines TRBV11-2 with TRBJ1-2; 8 bases are a match to TRBD1. Per the germline V gene, CDR1 is SGHAT and CDR2 is FQNNGV. With V trimmed by 4 bases and J by 3 bases, 13 bases remained unmatched. CDR3 size: 17 residues. The CDR3 region has the DNA TGTGCCAGCAGCTATATTGCGACAGGGGACCCGGACTATGGCTACACCTTC. Amino acid sequence: CASSYIATGDPDYGYTF.

The J gene is TRBJ1-2, the V gene TRBV9; 7 bases match TRBD1. This CDR3 comprises 13 residues. V trimming: 4 bases; J trimming: 8 bases; junction bases outside the gene matches: 8. From germline, CDR1 is SGDLS and CDR2 YYNGEE. CDR3 protein: CASSRDRVGGYTF. The CDR3 coding sequence is TGTGCCAGCAGCAGAGACAGGGTTGGGGGCTACACCTTC.

The CDR3 nucleotides are TGTGCCTGGAGGGGGGGGACAGAGTCTCGCCCTGGGGCCAACGTCCTGACTTTC. Protein: CAWRGGTESRPGANVLTF. V and J are TRBV30 and TRBJ2-6; D might be TRBD1 or TRBD2, each matching 7 bases. The CDR3 covers 18 residues. The germline V gene has CDR1 GTSNPN and CDR2 SVGIG (reference sequence). V shed 3 bases and J shed 2 bases, with 20 bases lying between them. Variable domain in full (rest from reference TRBV30 and TRBJ2-6): SQTIHQWPATLVQPVGSPLSLECTVEGTSNPNLYWYRQAAGRGLQLLFYSVGIGQISSEVPQNLSASRPQDRQFILSSKKLLLSDSGFYLCAWRGGTESRPGANVLTFGAGSRLTVL.

The chain is built from TRBV28 and TRBJ2-4; TRBD2 aligns across 7 bases. The CDR3 runs to 14 residues. The ends lost 7 bases at V and 6 bases at J; junction bases unmatched: 9. CDR1 is MDHEN, CDR2 SYDVKM, per germline. The CDR3 is CASIPGGERNIQYF. Written as DNA, the CDR3 is TGTGCCAGCATCCCGGGAGGTGAGAGAAACATTCAGTACTTC.

V and J are TRBV29-1 and TRBJ1-5, with D possibly matching TRBD1 (6 bases). Trimming left V 0 bases short and J 5 bases short, with 8 bases between. The CDR3 sequence is 13 residues long. Germline CDR1 and CDR2: SQVTM and ANQGSEA. The CDR3 spells CSVEEGGDQPQHF. DNA of the CDR3: TGCAGCGTTGAAGAAGGGGGAGATCAGCCCCAGCATTTT.

The chain combines TRBV2 with TRBJ1-2; 7 bases line up with TRBD1. The junction had 5 bases not matched to a gene; V was cut back by 0 bases and J by 4 bases. Germline assignment: CDR1 SNHLY and CDR2 FYNNEI. This CDR3 is 15 amino acids long. The CDR3 here is CASSEAGGQTYGYTF. For the CDR3, the DNA is TGTGCCAGCAGTGAAGCGGGGGGACAGACCTATGGCTACACCTTC.

V and J are TRBV7-8 and TRBJ2-7, with D unresolved. Trimming stripped 7 bases from V and 2 bases from J, with 12 bases between. This CDR3 spans 13 amino acids. Germline CDR1 SGHVS, CDR2 FQNEAQ. The CDR3 spells CASTLNRAYEQYF. CDR3 bases: TGTGCCAGCACTCTTAACCGGGCCTACGAGCAGTACTTC.

This rearrangement joins TRBV24-1 to TRBJ2-3; TRBD2 agrees at 8 bases. This CDR3 spans 16 amino acids. CDR1 and CDR2 from the germline V gene are KGHDR and SFDVKD. Trimming took 3 bases from V and 2 from J; bases not matched to a gene: 6. The chain's CDR3 is CATSDPISGATDTQYF. The CDR3 region has the DNA TGTGCCACCAGTGATCCTATTAGCGGGGCCACAGATACGCAGTATTTT.

The chain employs TRBV6-5 and TRBJ2-1; D gene ambiguous. In germline, CDR1 is MNHEY, CDR2 SVGAGI. V was shortened by 0 bases and J by 6 bases, with 9 bases between the two germline ends. The CDR3 covers 14 residues. CDR3: CASSYSLASNEQFF. Here the CDR3 DNA reads TGTGCCAGCAGTTACTCGTTGGCCTCCAATGAGCAGTTCTTC.

The genes are TRBV7-3 and TRBJ2-3; D is ambiguous. Trimming pared 5 bases from V and 0 bases from J, leaving 15 bases between. Per the germline V gene, CDR1 is SGHTA and CDR2 is FQGTGA. CDR3 length: 16 amino acids. This CDR3 reads CASSPTGGSSTDTQYF. The CDR3, as DNA: TGTGCCAGCAGCCCGACCGGCGGCTCTAGCACAGATACGCAGTATTTT.

V usage is TRBV2 and J usage is TRBJ2-1; perhaps TRBD2 as D (6 bases). Trimming left V 5 bases short and J 2 bases short, with 13 bases between. The length of the CDR3 is 15 residues. CDR1 SNHLY and CDR2 FYNNEI come from the germline V gene. CDR3 coding DNA: TGTGCCAGCAGTAGGTCTAGCGTAACCTACAATGAGCAGTTCTTC. It specifies CASSRSSVTYNEQFF.

V is TRBV5-1 and J is TRBJ1-2, with TRBD1 matching 7 bases. The CDR3 covers 15 residues. The junction had 10 bases not matched to a gene; V was cut back by 4 bases and J by 4 bases. Germline V gene data show CDR1 as SGHRS and CDR2 as YFSETQ. The CDR3 reads CASSEGQPGAYGYTF. The CDR3 DNA follows: TGCGCCAGCAGCGAGGGACAGCCAGGTGCCTATGGCTACACCTTC.

This clone was counted once. The rearrangement uses TRBV2 and TRBJ2-5, with 8 positions matching TRBD1. CDR3 length: 14 residues. V was pared by 5 bases and J by 5 bases, with 7 bases of the junction left unmatched. Germline values: CDR1 SNHLY, CDR2 FYNNEI. CDR3 sequence: CASSMTGAFETQYF. The CDR3 nucleotides are TGTGCCAGCAGTATGACAGGGGCCTTCGAGACCCAGTACTTC.

CDR3: CASSQEGLSTGELFF. Written as DNA, the CDR3 is TGCGCCAGCAGCCAAGAAGGGCTTTCCACCGGGGAGCTGTTTTTT. This rearrangement joins TRBV4-1 to TRBJ2-2; D call uncertain. The CDR3 has 15 residues. CDR1 is MGHRA, CDR2 YSYEKL, per germline. Trimming took 0 bases from V and 4 from J, leaving 9 bases between them.

The chain is built from TRBV2 and TRBJ2-2; 7 bases align to TRBD2. Trimming took 7 bases from V and 4 from J; bases not matched to a gene: 12. CDR3 length: 16 residues. Germline V gene lookup returns CDR1 SNHLY and CDR2 FYNNEI. CDR3 region: CASNPPRSSGTGELFF. In DNA form, the CDR3 reads TGTGCCAGCAACCCCCCTAGGTCTAGCGGCACCGGGGAGCTGTTTTTT.

The CDR3 loop reads CASSELDRGYSPLHF. In DNA form, the CDR3 reads TGTGCCAGCAGTGAACTCGACAGGGGGTATTCACCCCTCCACTTT. This chain links TRBV6-1 with TRBJ1-6; 9 nucleotides agree with TRBD1. The CDR3 is 15 residues long. CDR1 is MNHNS, CDR2 SASEGT, per germline. The J segment lost 8 bases and the V segment lost 2 bases, leaving 4 bases of the junction unmatched.